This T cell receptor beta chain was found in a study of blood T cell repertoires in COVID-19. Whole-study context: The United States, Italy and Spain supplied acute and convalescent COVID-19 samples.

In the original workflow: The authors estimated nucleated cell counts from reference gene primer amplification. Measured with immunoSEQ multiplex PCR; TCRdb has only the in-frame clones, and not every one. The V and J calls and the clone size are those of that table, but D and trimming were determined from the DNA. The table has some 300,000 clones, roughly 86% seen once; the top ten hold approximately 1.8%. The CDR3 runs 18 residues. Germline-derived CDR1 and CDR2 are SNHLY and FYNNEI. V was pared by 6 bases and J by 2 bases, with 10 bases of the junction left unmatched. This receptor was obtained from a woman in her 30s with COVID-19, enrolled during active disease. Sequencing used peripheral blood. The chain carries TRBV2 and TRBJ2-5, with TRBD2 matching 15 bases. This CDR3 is CASRTAAGLAGGQETQYF. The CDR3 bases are TGTGCCAGCAGAACGGCAGCGGGACTAGCGGGGGGACAAGAGACCCAGTACTTC.